The clone carrying this TCR beta chain was found once. This record comes from a study of shared clonotypes between healthy human individuals. Clones were sequenced by immunoSEQ multiplex PCR, and TCRdb holds only the in-frame ones, with some missing. The profile shows around 980,000 clones, around three quarters of them singletons. The CDR3 has 14 residues. Germline V gene sequence: CDR1 LNHDA, CDR2 SQIVND (reference sequence). Trimming left V 3 bases short and J 1 base short, with 9 bases between. This rearrangement joins TRBV19 to TRBJ1-1; D not certain. Sequenced input: memory CD4+ T cells from PBMCs. Subset described: CD45RA-negative fraction. This sequence was found in a man in his late teens or twenties in good health. Some clones in this sample may be carry-over from other donors' samples. CDR3 amino acids: CASSMRESNTEAFF. The DNA of the CDR3 is TGTGCCAGTAGTATGCGGGAATCGAACACTGAAGCTTTCTTT. Full variable domain (outside the CDR3, taken from reference TRBV19 and TRBJ1-1): DGGITQSPKYLFRKEGQNVTLSCEQNLNHDAMYWYRQDPGQGLRLIYYSQIVNDFQKGDIAEGYSVSREKKESFPLTVTSAQKNPTAFYLCASSMRESNTEAFFGQGTRLTVV.